This T cell receptor (beta chain) was captured in a study of shared T cell receptors in the human thymus. TCRdb's table, derived via immunoSEQ multiplex PCR, lists solely in-frame clones and lacks some. Among just under 550,000 clones listed, around 78% were seen once. Germline V gene sequence: CDR1 KGHSH, CDR2 LQKENI. Trimming left V 3 bases short and J 5 bases short, with 10 bases between. CDR3 size: 14 residues. The same data also went into a second study, on human thymus T cells. That work states: Donors consisted of healthy Finnish infants (having corrective surgery for congenital heart defects). Thymic samples were excised during corrective heart operations. Repertoires from thymus and blood appeared to show biased V and J gene usage. What related research reported was that thymic repertoires overlapped highly among unrelated individuals.

The rearrangement uses TRBV18 and TRBJ2-2, with unresolved D. Source material: thymocytes. The TCR originated in a boy under two years old with a congenital heart defect. CDR3 in DNA: TGTGCCAGCTCACCGTCACGGTGGACCGGGGAGCTGTTTTTT. This gives the protein CASSPSRWTGELFF.